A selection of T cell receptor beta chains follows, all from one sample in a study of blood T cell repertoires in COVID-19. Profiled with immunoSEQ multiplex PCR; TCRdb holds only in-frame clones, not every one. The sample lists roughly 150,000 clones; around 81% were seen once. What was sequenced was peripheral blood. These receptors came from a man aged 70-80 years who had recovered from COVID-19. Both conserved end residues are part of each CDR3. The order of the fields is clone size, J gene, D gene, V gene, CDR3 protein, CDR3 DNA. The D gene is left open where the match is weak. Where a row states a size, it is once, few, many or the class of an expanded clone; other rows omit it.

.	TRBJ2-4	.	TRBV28	CASSPQQPGAKNIQYF	TGTGCCAGCAGCCCCCAACAACCGGGGGCCAAAAACATTCAGTACTTC
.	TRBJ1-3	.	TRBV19	CASSMKWGWSGNTIYF	TGTGCCAGTAGTATGAAGTGGGGCTGGTCTGGAAACACCATATATTTT
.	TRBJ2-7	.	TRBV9	CASSAGNREGSYEQYF	TGTGCCAGCAGCGCCGGAAACAGGGAGGGCTCCTACGAGCAGTACTTC
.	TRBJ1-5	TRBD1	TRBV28	CASSSGTGSQPQHF	TGTGCCAGCAGTTCCGGGACAGGGAGCCAGCCCCAGCATTTT
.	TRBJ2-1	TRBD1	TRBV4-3	CASSQDSKGANNEQFF	TGCGCCAGCAGCCAAGATAGTAAGGGGGCTAACAATGAGCAGTTCTTC
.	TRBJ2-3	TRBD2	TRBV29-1	CSVEGLAGGPGTDTQYF	TGCAGCGTTGAGGGACTAGCGGGAGGGCCAGGCACAGATACGCAGTATTTT
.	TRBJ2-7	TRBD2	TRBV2	CASRGTSGYYEQYF	TGTGCCAGCCGGGGGACTAGCGGTTACTACGAGCAGTACTTC
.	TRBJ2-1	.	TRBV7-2	CASSLAGSSYNEQFF	TGTGCCAGCAGCTTAGCCGGGAGCTCCTACAATGAGCAGTTCTTC
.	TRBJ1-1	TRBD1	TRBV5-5	CASSRDRGNTEAFF	TGTGCCAGCAGCCGGGACAGGGGAAACACTGAAGCTTTCTTT
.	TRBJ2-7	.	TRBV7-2	CASSLVGTSTYEQYF	TGTGCCAGCAGCTTAGTCGGGACATCCACCTACGAGCAGTACTTC
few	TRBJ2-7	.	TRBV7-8	CASSLGTRKYEQYF	TGTGCCAGCAGCTTAGGGACTCGAAAGTACGAGCAGTACTTC
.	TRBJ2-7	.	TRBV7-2	CASSPGSSSEQYF	TGTGCCAGCAGCCCCGGGTCTAGCAGCGAGCAGTACTTC
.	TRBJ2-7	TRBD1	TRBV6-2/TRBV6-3	CASSLGDRGEPSVRSSYEQYF	TGTGCCAGCAGTCTGGGGGACAGGGGAGAGCCTAGCGTAAGGAGCTCCTACGAGCAGTACTTC
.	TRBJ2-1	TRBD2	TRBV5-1	CASSLLWARGNEQFF	TGCGCCAGCAGCTTGTTGTGGGCGCGGGGGAATGAGCAGTTCTTC
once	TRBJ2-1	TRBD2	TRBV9	CASSLRTSDYNEQFF	TGTGCCAGCAGCCTCCGGACTAGCGACTACAATGAGCAGTTCTTC
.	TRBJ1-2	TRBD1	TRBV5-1	CASSPTGQGGYGYTF	TGCGCCAGCAGCCCAACCGGACAGGGCGGCTATGGCTACACCTTC
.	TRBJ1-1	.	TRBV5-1	CASSLREGTEAFF	TGCGCCAGCAGCTTGAGGGAGGGGACTGAAGCTTTCTTT
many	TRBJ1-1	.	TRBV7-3	CASSDGVKGNEAFF	TGTGCCAGCAGCGACGGGGTAAAGGGTAATGAAGCTTTCTTT
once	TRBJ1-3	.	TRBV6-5	CASARDRNSGNTIYF	TGTGCCAGCGCCCGCGACAGAAACTCTGGAAACACCATATATTTT
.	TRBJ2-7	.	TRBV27	CASSLWAGDNEQYF	TGTGCCAGCAGTTTATGGGCCGGGGACAACGAGCAGTACTTC
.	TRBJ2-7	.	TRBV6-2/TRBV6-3	CASSYGRGLSYEQYF	TGTGCCAGCAGTTACGGGCGGGGGCTCTCCTACGAGCAGTACTTC
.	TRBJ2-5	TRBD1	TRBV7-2	CASSLVGTGNGETQYF	TGTGCCAGCAGCTTAGTGGGGACAGGGAATGGGGAGACCCAGTACTTC
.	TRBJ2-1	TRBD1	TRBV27	CASRGTGVMGEQFF	TGTGCCAGCAGGGGGACAGGGGTAATGGGTGAGCAGTTCTTC
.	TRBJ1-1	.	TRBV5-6	CASSTGQNTEAFF	TGTGCCAGCAGCACCGGACAGAACACTGAAGCTTTCTTT
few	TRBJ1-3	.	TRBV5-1	CASSLDGTGNTIYF	TGCGCCAGCAGCTTGGACGGGACTGGAAACACCATATATTTT
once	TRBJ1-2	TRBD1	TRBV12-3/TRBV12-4	CASTQGQTYGYTF	TGTGCCAGCACCCAGGGACAGACCTATGGCTACACCTTC
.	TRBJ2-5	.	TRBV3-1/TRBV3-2	CASSQSEETQYF	TGTGCCAGCAGCCAGTCGGAAGAGACCCAGTACTTC
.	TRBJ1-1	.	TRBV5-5	CAGGENTEAFF	TGTGCCGGAGGCGAGAACACTGAAGCTTTCTTT
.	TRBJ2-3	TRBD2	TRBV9	CASSVGGGRTDTQYF	TGTGCCAGCAGCGTAGGGGGCGGGAGGACAGATACGCAGTATTTT
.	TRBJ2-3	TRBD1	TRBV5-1	CASSFGQAGALTDTQYF	TGCGCCAGCAGCTTTGGACAGGCCGGCGCCCTCACAGATACGCAGTATTTT
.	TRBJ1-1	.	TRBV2	CASSPGVNTEAFF	TGTGCCAGCAGTCCGGGGGTGAACACTGAAGCTTTCTTT